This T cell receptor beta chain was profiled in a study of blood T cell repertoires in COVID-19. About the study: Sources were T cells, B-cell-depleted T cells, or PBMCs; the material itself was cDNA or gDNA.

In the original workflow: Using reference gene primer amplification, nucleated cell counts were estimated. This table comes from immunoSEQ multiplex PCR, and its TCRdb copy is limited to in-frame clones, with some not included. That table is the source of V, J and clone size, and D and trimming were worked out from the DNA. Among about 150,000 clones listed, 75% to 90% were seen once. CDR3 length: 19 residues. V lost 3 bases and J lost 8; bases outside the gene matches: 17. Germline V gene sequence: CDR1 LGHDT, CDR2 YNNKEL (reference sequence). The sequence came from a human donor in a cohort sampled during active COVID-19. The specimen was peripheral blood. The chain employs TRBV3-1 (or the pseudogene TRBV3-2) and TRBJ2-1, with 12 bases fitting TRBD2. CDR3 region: CASSHSWSGTSGSRDEQFF. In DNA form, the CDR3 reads TGTGCCAGCAGCCATTCTTGGTCGGGGACTAGCGGGTCCCGGGATGAGCAGTTCTTC.